This T cell receptor (beta chain) was retrieved from a study of T cell changes during pregnancy in multiple sclerosis. Produced via immunoSEQ multiplex PCR; TCRdb's table is partial and in-frame only. The sample yields 50,000 or so clones, 94% seen once. Trimming shortened V by 1 base and J by 4 bases, and 8 bases separated the two germline ends. Germline V lookup: CDR1 KGHSH, CDR2 LQKENI. This CDR3 is 13 amino acids long. The rearrangement links TRBV18 to TRBJ2-7; weak D call: TRBD2 (5 bases). This sequence was found in a female donor with multiple sclerosis, enrolled in a pregnancy study. Sample: CD4+ T cells from peripheral blood mononuclear cells, taken in the third trimester of pregnancy. The CDR3 coding sequence is TGTGCCAGCTCACCACGTCGGGAATACGAGCAGTACTTC. Amino acids: CASSPRREYEQYF.